Listed below are T cell receptor beta chains from one sample, sequenced in a study of T cell responses to AZD1222 COVID-19 vaccine. Clones were sequenced by immunoSEQ multiplex PCR, and TCRdb holds only the in-frame ones, with some missing. The sample holds about 42,000 clones, approximately 88% seen once. The starting material was peripheral blood, obtained 28 days after the second AZD1222 dose. The receptors stem from an adult who received the AZD1222 COVID-19 vaccine. Both conserved end residues are part of each CDR3. D genes are given only for firm matches. Clone size appears in some rows only: once, few, many, or a class for an expanded clone.

clone_size j_call d_call v_call cdr3_aa cdr3_nt
- TRBJ2-3 - TRBV5-1 CASNGNPSPEDTQYF TGCGCCAGTAATGGGAACCCCTCTCCCGAGGATACGCAGTATTTT
- TRBJ2-7 TRBD2 TRBV11-2 CASSLSLAGDHEQYF TGTGCCAGCAGCTTAAGCCTAGCGGGAGATCACGAGCAGTACTTC
- TRBJ1-2 - TRBV30 CAWSVSYGYTF TGTGCCTGGAGTGTGTCCTATGGCTACACCTTC
- TRBJ1-6 TRBD1 TRBV18 CASSPLPDRYNSPLHF TGTGCCAGCTCACCACTACCGGACAGGTATAATTCACCCCTCCACTTT
- TRBJ1-5 - TRBV6-5 CASARGGNQPQHF TGTGCCAGCGCCCGGGGTGGCAATCAGCCCCAGCATTTT
- TRBJ2-3 TRBD2 TRBV7-3 CASSPGTSGGSTDTQYF TGTGCCAGCAGCCCCGGGACTAGCGGGGGGAGCACAGATACGCAGTATTTT
- TRBJ2-2 TRBD2 TRBV5-1 CASSRIAGHNTGELFF TGCGCCAGCAGTCGTATAGCGGGACATAACACCGGGGAGCTGTTTTTT
- TRBJ2-1 - TRBV7-2 CASSLDGGGGDEQFF TGTGCCAGCAGCTTAGACGGCGGAGGAGGGGATGAGCAGTTCTTC
- TRBJ1-1 - TRBV3-1/TRBV3-2 CASSKGRGNTEAFF TGTGCCAGCAGCAAGGGACGGGGGAACACTGAAGCTTTCTTT
- TRBJ1-3 - TRBV3-1/TRBV3-2 CASSPLLGGNTIYF TGTGCCAGCAGCCCCCTCCTGGGCGGAAACACCATATATTTT
- TRBJ2-5 TRBD2 TRBV18 CASSSGGENQYF TGTGCCAGCTCCTCGGGGGGAGAGAACCAGTACTTC
- TRBJ1-1 TRBD1 TRBV7-2 CASSWGTVNTEAFF TGTGCCAGCAGCTGGGGGACAGTGAACACTGAAGCTTTCTTT
once TRBJ2-1 TRBD2 TRBV9 CASSAGGGEQFF TGTGCCAGCAGCGCTGGGGGGGGTGAGCAGTTCTTC
- TRBJ1-1 - TRBV2 CASPSFQDRSPEAFF TGTGCCAGCCCGTCCTTTCAGGACAGAAGCCCTGAAGCTTTCTTT
- TRBJ2-5 - TRBV7-9 CASSPRWGQETQYF TGTGCCAGCAGCCCCAGGTGGGGTCAAGAGACCCAGTACTTC
- TRBJ2-3 - TRBV5-4 CASSLGAGAGGTQYF TGTGCCAGCAGCTTGGGCGCGGGGGCCGGGGGCACGCAGTATTTT
- TRBJ2-3 - TRBV6-5 CASSPLPITDTQYF TGTGCCAGCAGCCCCCTTCCTATCACAGATACGCAGTATTTT
- TRBJ2-2 TRBD2 TRBV6-4 CASSGTSGGTGELFF TGTGCCAGCAGTGGCACTTCGGGAGGCACCGGGGAGCTGTTTTTT
- TRBJ2-3 - TRBV9 CASSPQGSDTQYF TGTGCCAGCAGCCCACAGGGCTCAGATACGCAGTATTTT
- TRBJ1-3 - TRBV5-1 CASTPGQTAGNTIYF TGCGCCAGCACTCCCGGACAGACAGCTGGAAACACCATATATTTT
- TRBJ1-1 TRBD1 TRBV25-1 CASRTGVGTEAFF TGTGCCAGCAGAACAGGGGTTGGGACTGAAGCTTTCTTT
- TRBJ2-3 - TRBV29-1 CSVGTDTSSTDTQYF TGCAGCGTTGGCACGGACACCTCTAGCACAGATACGCAGTATTTT
- TRBJ2-1 TRBD1 TRBV28 CASSLTGVRPNEQFF TGTGCCAGCAGTTTGACAGGGGTGCGACCGAATGAGCAGTTCTTC
- TRBJ2-1 - TRBV3-1/TRBV3-2 CASRQIAGEQFF TGTGCCAGCAGACAAATAGCAGGCGAGCAGTTCTTC
- TRBJ2-3 TRBD2 TRBV6-2/TRBV6-3 CASSSGLAGRTDTQYF TGTGCCAGCAGCTCCGGACTAGCGGGGCGCACAGATACGCAGTATTTT
- TRBJ1-2 TRBD1 TRBV3-1/TRBV3-2 CASSQGDRESYGYTF TGTGCCAGCAGCCAAGGGGACAGGGAAAGCTATGGCTACACCTTC
once TRBJ2-2 TRBD1 TRBV5-6 CASSLLGQGQTGELFF TGTGCCAGCAGCTTGTTGGGACAGGGTCAGACCGGGGAGCTGTTTTTT
- TRBJ1-6 TRBD1 TRBV6-5 CASRGGGQGKSPLHF TGTGCCAGCAGAGGGGGGGGACAGGGGAAATCACCCCTCCACTTT
- TRBJ2-7 TRBD2 TRBV7-2 CASSFLGGGAPYEQYF TGTGCCAGCAGCTTTTTAGGCGGGGGGGCCCCTTACGAGCAGTACTTC
medium-sized TRBJ1-2 - TRBV28 CASRWGGGYTF TGTGCCAGCAGGTGGGGTGGTGGCTACACCTTC
once TRBJ2-2 - TRBV19 CASSRGAVTGELFF TGTGCCAGTAGCCGAGGGGCGGTCACCGGGGAGCTGTTTTTT
few TRBJ2-5 - TRBV12-5 CASGSSVLETQYF TGTGCTAGTGGTTCTTCTGTCTTGGAGACCCAGTACTTC
- TRBJ1-1 - TRBV6-5 CASSYRTNTEAFF TGTGCCAGCAGTTACAGGACTAACACTGAAGCTTTCTTT
once TRBJ1-1 TRBD1 TRBV27 CASSFGQANTEAFF TGTGCCAGCAGTTTCGGACAGGCTAACACTGAAGCTTTCTTT
- TRBJ1-5 - TRBV6-5 CASSPYNSNQPQHF TGTGCCAGCAGTCCCTATAATAGCAATCAGCCCCAGCATTTT